The 29 T cell receptor beta chains given below trace back to one sample, sequenced in a study of blood T cell repertoires in COVID-19. Generated by immunoSEQ multiplex PCR, the TCRdb table keeps only in-frame clones and is missing some. The sample has 360,000 or so clones, over 75% seen once. Sequences were obtained from PBMCs or T cells enriched from blood (not recorded which). These receptors were collected from a young woman who had recovered from COVID-19.

Here the CDR3 DNA reads TGTGCCAGCAGCGGGGGGGACTACGAGCAGTACTTC. This encodes CASSGGDYEQYF. V usage is TRBV7-9 and J usage is TRBJ2-7; TRBD2 matches 7 bases. V lost 5 bases to trimming and J lost 3 bases; unmatched junction nucleotides: 1. This CDR3 is 12 amino acids long. CDR1 and CDR2 (germline): SEHNR, FQNEAQ (reference sequence).

The rearrangement links TRBV27 to TRBJ2-7; 10 nucleotides match TRBD1. The CDR3 loop spans 15 amino acids. With V trimmed by 0 bases and J by 7 bases, 6 bases remained unmatched. The germline gives CDR1 MNHEY, CDR2 SMNVEV (reference sequence). The CDR3 sequence is CASSLSGQGVLEQYF. In nucleotides, the CDR3 is TGTGCCAGCAGTTTATCCGGACAGGGGGTTTTAGAGCAGTACTTC.

The chain couples TRBV29-1 to TRBJ1-2; TRBD1 might be the D (6 bases). Trimming shortened V by 6 bases and J by 6 bases, and 17 bases separated the two germline ends. The CDR3 runs 13 residues. The germline CDR1 and CDR2 sequences are SQVTM and ANQGSEA. The CDR3 DNA is TGCAGCGTGGAGGTAGGCAGGGGAGATGGCTACACCTTC. Amino acid sequence: CSVEVGRGDGYTF. The full variable domain, its missing parts supplied by reference TRBV29-1 and TRBJ1-2, is SAVISQKPSRDICQRGTSLTIQCQVDSQVTMMFWYRQQPGQSLTLIATANQGSEATYESGFVIDKFPISRPNLTFSTLTVSNMSPEDSSIYLCSVEVGRGDGYTFGSGTRLTVV.

This chain uses TRBV28 with TRBJ1-2, with a tentative D call TRBD1 (5 bases). Germline CDR1 MDHEN, CDR2 SYDVKM. The CDR3 is made up of 16 amino acids. The V gene lost 6 bases and the J gene lost 8 bases, with 25 bases spanning the gap. CDR3 DNA sequence: TGTGCCAGCAGCCCTCGTGATGGCAGGGTCCTGACGGGCTACACCTTC. It codes for CASSPRDGRVLTGYTF.

This sequence joins TRBV5-1 and TRBJ2-5; TRBD1 matches 10 bases. The CDR3 runs 15 residues. Germline CDR1 is SGHRS and CDR2 is YFSETQ. V lost 4 bases and J lost 2; bases outside the gene matches: 5. For the CDR3, the DNA is TGCGCCAGCAGCCCCGGACAGGGGGTACAAGAGACCCAGTACTTC. Translation gives CASSPGQGVQETQYF. The whole variable domain, remainder taken from reference TRBV5-1 and TRBJ2-5, is KAGVTQTPRYLIKTRGQQVTLSCSPISGHRSVSWYQQTPGQGLQFLFEYFSETQRNKGNFPGRFSGRQFSNSRSEMNVSTLELGDSALYLCASSPGQGVQETQYFGPGTRLLVL.

The chain recombines TRBV20-1 with TRBJ1-4; D remains ambiguous. From germline, CDR1 is DFQATT and CDR2 SNEGSKA (reference sequence). V was pared by 3 bases and J by 4 bases, with 9 bases between. The CDR3 totals 13 residues. CDR3 in amino acids: CSASNSGNEKLFF. The CDR3 DNA is TGCAGTGCTAGTAACAGCGGTAATGAAAAACTGTTTTTT.

The chain recombines TRBV6-5 with TRBJ1-1; 7 bases fit TRBD1. Germline values: CDR1 MNHEY, CDR2 SVGAGI. V lost 5 bases to trimming and J lost 0 bases; unmatched junction nucleotides: 3. The CDR3 runs to 14 residues. The CDR3 region has the DNA TGTGCCAGCAGTAGGGACAGCATGAACACTGAAGCTTTCTTT. Its translation: CASSRDSMNTEAFF.

The V call is TRBV7-2, the J call TRBJ1-5; 11 bases agree with TRBD1. Germline values: CDR1 SGHTA, CDR2 FQGNSA. V was clipped by 5 bases and J by 6 bases; unmatched bases: 6. This CDR3 has 15 amino acids. The CDR3 protein is CASSIRTGGSQPQHF. CDR3 nucleotides: TGTGCCAGCAGCATCAGGACAGGGGGCAGTCAGCCCCAGCATTTT.

This clone appeared a few times. The rearrangement links TRBV10-2 to TRBJ2-2; tentatively, D is TRBD1 (6 bases). Per the germline V gene, CDR1 is WSHSY and CDR2 is SAAADI. V gave up 5 bases and J gave up 0 bases, with 16 bases separating them. The CDR3 has 17 residues. This CDR3 is CASSPFTGSTNTGELFF. The CDR3 nucleotides are TGCGCCAGCAGTCCCTTTACAGGGTCTACGAACACCGGGGAGCTGTTTTTT.

The chain is built from TRBV19 and TRBJ1-6; the match to TRBD1 covers 11 bases. Germline V CDR1 and CDR2: LNHDA, SQIVND (reference sequence). This CDR3 spans 14 amino acids. Losses at the gene ends were 8 bases for V and 10 bases for J; bases not matched to a gene: 7. CDR3 residues: CASRDRGERSPLHF. The CDR3 bases are TGTGCCAGTCGGGACAGGGGGGAAAGGTCACCCCTCCACTTT.

The chain uses TRBV19 and TRBJ2-7; the match to TRBD2 covers 7 bases. Germline V gene data show CDR1 as LNHDA and CDR2 as SQIVND (reference sequence). The CDR3 totals 14 residues. Trimming at V came to 3 bases and at J to 1 base, leaving 3 bases not matched to a gene. The CDR3 nucleotides are TGTGCCAGTAGTATTGCACTAGCGTCCTACGAGCAGTACTTC. This translates into CASSIALASYEQYF.

This chain joins TRBV28 and TRBJ2-7, with TRBD2 matching over 14 bases. The ends lost 3 bases at V and 7 bases at J; junction bases unmatched: 11. The CDR3 spans 17 residues. Looked up from germline, CDR1 is MDHEN and CDR2 is SYDVKM. CDR3 sequence: CASSLVTGTSGRGEQYF. The CDR3, as DNA: TGTGCCAGCAGTTTGGTTACCGGGACTAGCGGGAGAGGGGAGCAGTACTTC.

The chain joins TRBV3-1 (or the pseudogene TRBV3-2) to TRBJ1-2; 8 positions agree with TRBD1. J lost 5 bases, V lost 3 bases, and 5 bases had no gene match. CDR1 is LGHDT, CDR2 YNNKEL, per germline (reference sequence). This CDR3 is 14 amino acids long. The CDR3 DNA sequence: TGTGCCAGCAGCCAGCAGGGGGCAGGTTATGGCTACACCTTC. It is translated as CASSQQGAGYGYTF.

The chain is built from TRBV5-1 and TRBJ1-2, with D perhaps matching TRBD1 (6 bases). The germline V gene encodes CDR1 SGHRS and CDR2 YFSETQ. The CDR3 length is 16 residues. V lost 3 bases, J lost 0 bases, and 15 bases lay in between. The CDR3 nucleotides are TGCGCCAGCAGCTACACCGGGACATCTACTAACTATGGCTACACCTTC. Translated, it gives CASSYTGTSTNYGYTF.

This sequence joins TRBV10-1 and TRBJ2-5; the match to TRBD1 covers 7 bases. With V trimmed by 10 bases and J by 1 base, 15 bases remained unmatched. This CDR3 region has 16 residues. From germline, CDR1 is WNHNN and CDR2 SYGVQD (reference sequence). CDR3 DNA: TGCGCCACTCTAACGACCCCGGGACAGCTCCAAGAGACCCAGTACTTC. It yields the protein CATLTTPGQLQETQYF.

This clone has a single count. The J gene is TRBJ2-3, the V gene TRBV29-1; 8 bases are a match to TRBD2. The length of the CDR3 is 12 residues. CDR1 is SQVTM, CDR2 ANQGSEA, per germline. Trimming took 6 bases from V and 9 from J; bases not matched to a gene: 8. The CDR3 DNA sequence: TGCAGCGTGAGTGGAAGCGGGGGAACGCAGTATTTT. Residues: CSVSGSGGTQYF.

The rearrangement links TRBV11-3 to TRBJ2-1; 13 bases line up with TRBD2. Germline loops: CDR1 SGHNT, CDR2 YENEEA. The CDR3 contains 16 residues. The ends lost 5 bases at V and 10 bases at J; junction bases unmatched: 11. CDR3 protein: CASSVGLAGVFQEQFF. The CDR3 DNA sequence: TGTGCCAGCAGCGTCGGACTAGCGGGAGTATTCCAAGAGCAGTTCTTC.

V gene TRBV5-4 combines with J gene TRBJ2-7; 7 nucleotides agree with TRBD1. The CDR3 is made up of 13 amino acids. Germline assignment: CDR1 SGHNT and CDR2 YYREEE (reference sequence). V lost 5 bases, J lost 2 bases, and 4 bases stayed unmatched. The CDR3 DNA reads TGTGCCAGCAGACGGGACAGCACCTACGAGCAGTACTTC. Protein product: CASRRDSTYEQYF.

This clone was seen just once. The rearrangement uses TRBV2 and TRBJ1-2, with TRBD1 as a possible D gene (6 bases). V was cut by 3 bases and J by 8 bases, with 13 bases left in between. In germline, CDR1 is SNHLY, CDR2 FYNNEI. The CDR3 runs to 13 residues. CDR3 protein: CASSDESGEGYTF. The CDR3 DNA reads TGTGCCAGCAGTGATGAGTCAGGGGAAGGCTACACCTTC.

This sequence joins TRBV28 and TRBJ2-1; D is unresolved. With 2 bases removed from V and 1 base from J, the gap between germline ends came to 15 bases. The CDR3 contains 17 residues. The germline CDR1 and CDR2 sequences are MDHEN and SYDVKM. The CDR3 DNA reads as TGTGCCAGCAGTTTACCCACAGATCGTTTTTCCTACAATGAGCAGTTCTTC. It specifies CASSLPTDRFSYNEQFF.

V and J are TRBV28 and TRBJ1-3; weak D call: TRBD1 (5 bases). The CDR3 extends over 14 amino acids. Trimming cost V 7 bases and J 3 bases, with 13 bases left between them. Germline CDR1 and CDR2: MDHEN and SYDVKM. The chain's CDR3 is CASMAGPGGNTIYF. The CDR3, as DNA: TGTGCCAGCATGGCGGGACCTGGTGGAAACACCATATATTTT. The full variable domain, its missing parts supplied by reference TRBV28 and TRBJ1-3, is DVKVTQSSRYLVKRTGEKVFLECVQDMDHENMFWYRQDPGLGLRLIYFSYDVKMKEKGDIPEGYSVSREKKERFSLILESASTNQTSMYLCASMAGPGGNTIYFGEGSWLTVV.

The chain has TRBV6-5 and TRBJ2-2; 8 nucleotides line up with TRBD1. The CDR3 runs to 15 residues. Germline CDR1 reads MNHEY; CDR2 reads SVGAGI. J lost 3 bases, V lost 10 bases, and 10 bases had no gene match. CDR3 DNA: TGTGCCACCTCGAGGACAGGGATCTACACCGGGGAGCTGTTTTTT. This encodes CATSRTGIYTGELFF.

V and J are TRBV7-6 and TRBJ2-2, with 9 bases that match TRBD1. CDR1 SGHVS and CDR2 FNYEAQ come from the germline V gene. The CDR3 sequence is 15 residues long. V lost 1 base, J lost 5 bases, and 2 bases stayed unmatched. The CDR3: CASSLGDRGTGELFF. The DNA of the CDR3 is TGTGCCAGCAGCTTAGGAGACAGGGGGACCGGGGAGCTGTTTTTT.

The gene calls are TRBV27 and TRBJ1-1; D gene ambiguous. CDR3 length: 13 residues. Germline V CDR1 and CDR2: MNHEY, SMNVEV (reference sequence). Between the trimmed V and J ends, which lost 6 bases and 4 bases, there was a span of 12 bases. For the CDR3, the DNA is TGTGCCAGCAGCGACACTCGTGGCACTGAAGCTTTCTTT. As protein: CASSDTRGTEAFF.

This chain joins TRBV19 and TRBJ1-5; TRBD1 matches 7 bases. The trim removed 7 bases at V and 1 base at J, leaving 7 bases unmatched. This CDR3 has 15 residues. Germline CDR1 reads LNHDA; CDR2 reads SQIVND (reference sequence). CDR3 sequence reads: CASTVTGRSNQPQHF. CDR3 nucleotide sequence: TGTGCCAGTACCGTGACAGGGAGGAGCAATCAGCCCCAGCATTTT.

This rearrangement joins TRBV7-8 to TRBJ2-7, with 10 bases that match TRBD2. V was clipped by 5 bases and J by 5 bases; unmatched bases: 12. From germline, CDR1 is SGHVS and CDR2 FQNEAQ. There are 16 residues in the CDR3. The chain's CDR3 is CASSRGSTSGINEQYF. The CDR3 coding sequence is TGTGCCAGCAGCCGAGGCAGTACTAGCGGGATCAACGAGCAGTACTTC.

This chain connects TRBV10-3 to TRBJ2-7; TRBD1 aligns across 7 bases. With 5 bases clipped from V and 2 bases from J, the junction kept 9 bases outside the gene matches. The CDR3 extends over 15 amino acids. CDR1 ENHRY and CDR2 SYGVKD come from the germline V gene. CDR3 in DNA: TGTGCCATCAGTTACTCCGGGACAGACGCCTACGAGCAGTACTTC. It yields the protein CAISYSGTDAYEQYF.

The rearrangement joins TRBV5-1 to TRBJ2-5, with 7 bases aligning to TRBD2. The CDR3 sequence is 16 residues long. The ends lost 4 bases at V and 5 bases at J; junction bases unmatched: 14. Germline lookup yields CDR1 SGHRS and CDR2 YFSETQ. The CDR3 spells CASSMGWREWEETQYF. The CDR3 DNA reads as TGCGCCAGCAGCATGGGGTGGCGGGAGTGGGAGGAGACCCAGTACTTC.

The V call is TRBV6-5, the J call TRBJ2-5, with TRBD1 matching over 7 bases. The CDR3 consists of 13 residues. Looked up from germline, CDR1 is MNHEY and CDR2 is SVGAGI. Unmatched junction bases numbered 2, after V lost 4 bases and J lost 3 bases. The DNA for the CDR3 is TGTGCCAGCAGTTCCACAGGGGAAGAGACCCAGTACTTC. The encoded protein is CASSSTGEETQYF.